The entry below describes one TCR beta chain. Its antigen remains unknown. Genes here carry mouse names. From the germline J gene comes the end of the CDR3, since the read stops 4 residues before it. These data are taken from a study of CD8+ T cells in alopecia areata. Study overall: Transfer of skin from approximately 6-12-month-old C3H/HeJ graft donors with spontaneous alopecia was made to approximately 7-11-week-old female C3H/HeJ mice.

Reverse transcribed after extraction, RNA yielded cDNA as the sequencing template. Produced via immunoSEQ multiplex PCR; TCRdb's table is partial and in-frame only. The sample is made up of under 350,000 clones, none counted only once. Study outcomes and limitations: Across lesional scalp, and particularly alopecia totalis/universalis, clonality surpassed that of normal scalp. Possibly because of HLA-related factors, TCR sharing was less clear across patients than in mice.

The pooled cutaneous lymph node cells were sorted using several markers (CD4, CD8alpha, NKG2D, NKG2ACE and others). The V segment lost 6 bases and the J segment 5 bases; nucleotides outside the gene matches: 5. CDR1 and CDR2 (germline): FNHDT, SITEND (reference sequence). The CDR3 totals 13 residues. The TCR was taken from a C3H/HeJ mouse with alopecia areata. The MHC haplotype recorded for the strain is H2-k. What was sequenced was CD4+ T cells sorted from a lymph node. The rearrangement uses TRBV19 and TRBJ2-1; 7 bases agree with TRBD1. CDR3 sequence reads: CASTRDRHAEQFF. CDR3 bases read: TGTGCCAGCACCCGGGACAGACATGCT. Filled out from reference TRBV19 and TRBJ2-1, the complete variable domain reads GGIITQTPKFLIGQEGQKLTLKCQQNFNHDTMYWYRQDSGKGLRLIYYSITENDLQKGDLSEGYDASREKKSSFSLTVTSAQKNEMAVFLCASTRDRHAEQFFGPGTRLTVL.